The rows below give T cell receptor beta chains drawn from one sample of a study of blood T cell repertoires in COVID-19. Sequenced by immunoSEQ multiplex PCR; TCRdb stores in-frame clones only, minus some. This sample has about 190,000 clones, with around 88% found just once. Sequenced sample: peripheral blood. The receptors originated from a woman in her thirties with acute or convalescent COVID-19. The CDR3 runs from the conserved cysteine through the conserved F or W. A D gene is named only where the DNA matches it firmly. Expanded clones are given a class, and other clones once, few, many or no size at all.

-	TRBJ2-7	TRBV6-5	-	CASRHGTLYEQYF	TGTGCCAGCAGACACGGGACTTTATACGAGCAGTACTTC
-	TRBJ2-1	TRBV11-1	-	CASRMGDSIYNEQFF	TGTGCCAGCAGAATGGGGGACTCAATTTACAATGAGCAGTTCTTC
-	TRBJ2-7	TRBV11-3	-	CASSSGPAASYEQYF	TGTGCCAGCAGCTCGGGCCCAGCGGCTTCCTACGAGCAGTACTTC
few	TRBJ2-1	TRBV5-6	TRBD2	CASSPGLAGPREQFF	TGTGCCAGCAGCCCCGGACTAGCGGGACCGAGAGAGCAGTTCTTC
-	TRBJ2-7	TRBV19	TRBD2	CASSISAGGVYEQYF	TGTGCCAGTAGTATTTCTGCGGGAGGAGTGTACGAGCAGTACTTC
-	TRBJ1-1	TRBV5-1	-	CASSLDRNTEAFF	TGCGCCAGCAGCCTGGACAGGAACACTGAAGCTTTCTTT
-	TRBJ1-1	TRBV29-1	-	CSVEEQTEAFF	TGCAGCGTTGAAGAACAGACTGAAGCTTTCTTT
-	TRBJ2-1	TRBV27	TRBD1	CASSLPGTGIYNEQFF	TGTGCCAGCAGTTTACCCGGGACAGGGATATACAATGAGCAGTTCTTC
-	TRBJ2-5	TRBV5-1	TRBD2	CASSLFGGQETQYF	TGCGCCAGCAGCTTATTCGGGGGGCAAGAGACCCAGTACTTC
-	TRBJ2-1	TRBV9	-	CASSVEGGRGGYNEQFF	TGTGCCAGCAGCGTAGAGGGTGGGAGAGGGGGATACAATGAGCAGTTCTTC
-	TRBJ2-2	TRBV7-2	TRBD1	CASSLTTIGTGILGELFF	TGTGCCAGCAGCTTAACCACGATTGGGACAGGGATACTCGGGGAGCTGTTTTTT
-	TRBJ2-1	TRBV10-1	-	CASMAVGGEQFF	TGCGCCAGCATGGCCGTTGGAGGTGAGCAGTTCTTC
-	TRBJ1-5	TRBV7-8	TRBD1	CASRGTDSNQPQHF	TGTGCCAGCAGGGGGACAGATAGCAATCAGCCCCAGCATTTT
-	TRBJ2-1	TRBV18	-	CASSPPVNEQFF	TGTGCCAGCTCACCACCCGTCAATGAGCAGTTCTTC
-	TRBJ2-3	TRBV5-4	TRBD1	CASSLVPGGTGPNTQYF	TGTGCCAGCAGCTTGGTCCCTGGTGGGACAGGACCCAATACGCAGTATTTT
-	TRBJ2-1	TRBV5-5	-	CASSFRLASSYNEQFF	TGTGCCAGCAGCTTTCGGCTAGCGAGCTCCTACAATGAGCAGTTCTTC